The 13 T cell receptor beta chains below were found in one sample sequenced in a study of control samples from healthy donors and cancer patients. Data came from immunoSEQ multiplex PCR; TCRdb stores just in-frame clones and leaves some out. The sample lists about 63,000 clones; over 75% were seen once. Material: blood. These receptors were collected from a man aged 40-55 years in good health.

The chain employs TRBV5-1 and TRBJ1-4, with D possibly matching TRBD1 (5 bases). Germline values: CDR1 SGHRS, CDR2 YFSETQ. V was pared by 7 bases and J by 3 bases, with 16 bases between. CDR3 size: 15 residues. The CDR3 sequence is CASRIVDRPNEKLFF. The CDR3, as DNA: TGCGCCAGCCGGATCGTAGACAGACCTAATGAAAAACTGTTTTTT.

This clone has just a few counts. The DNA for the CDR3 is TGTGCCAGCAGCAGATCGGGCTACGGGGGGGATACGCAGTATTTT. Translation gives CASSRSGYGGDTQYF. The chain couples TRBV7-9 to TRBJ2-3; 7 bases map to TRBD2. J gave up 6 bases and V 5 bases, and 11 bases lay outside the gene matches. Per germline, CDR1 SEHNR and CDR2 FQNEAQ (reference sequence). This CDR3 has 15 residues.

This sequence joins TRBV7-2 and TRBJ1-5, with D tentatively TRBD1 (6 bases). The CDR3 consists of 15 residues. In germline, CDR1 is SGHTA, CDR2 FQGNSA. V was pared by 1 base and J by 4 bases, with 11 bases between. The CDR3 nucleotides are TGTGCCAGCAGCTTAGTGGGGACAAATAATCAGCCCCAGCATTTT. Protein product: CASSLVGTNNQPQHF.

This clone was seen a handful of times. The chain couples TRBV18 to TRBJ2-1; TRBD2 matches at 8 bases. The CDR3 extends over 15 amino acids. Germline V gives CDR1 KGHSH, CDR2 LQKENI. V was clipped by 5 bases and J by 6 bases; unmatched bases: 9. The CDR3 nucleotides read TGTGCCAGCTCAAAGACTAGCGAGAAGGGCAATGAGCAGTTCTTC. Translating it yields CASSKTSEKGNEQFF.

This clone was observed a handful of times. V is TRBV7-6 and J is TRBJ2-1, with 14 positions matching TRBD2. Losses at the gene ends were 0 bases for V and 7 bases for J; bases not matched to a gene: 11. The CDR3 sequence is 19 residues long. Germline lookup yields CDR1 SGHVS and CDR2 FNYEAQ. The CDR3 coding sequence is TGTGCCAGCAGCTTAGCGGGTAGAGGGACTAGCGGGAGTAATAATGAGCAGTTCTTC. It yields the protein CASSLAGRGTSGSNNEQFF.

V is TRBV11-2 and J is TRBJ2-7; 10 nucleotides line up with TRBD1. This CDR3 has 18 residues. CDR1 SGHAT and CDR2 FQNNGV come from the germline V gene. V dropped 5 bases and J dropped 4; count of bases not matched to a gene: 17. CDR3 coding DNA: TGTGCCAGCAGCCCCACGTCCCGGGACAGGGGCCGAGATTACGAGCAGTACTTC. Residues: CASSPTSRDRGRDYEQYF.

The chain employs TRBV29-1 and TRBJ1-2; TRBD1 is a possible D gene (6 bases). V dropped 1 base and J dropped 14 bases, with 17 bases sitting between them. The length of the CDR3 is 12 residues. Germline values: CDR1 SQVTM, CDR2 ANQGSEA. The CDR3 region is CSVEAGGTPGTF. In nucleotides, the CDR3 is TGCAGCGTTGAAGCCGGGGGGACACCGGGAACCTTC.

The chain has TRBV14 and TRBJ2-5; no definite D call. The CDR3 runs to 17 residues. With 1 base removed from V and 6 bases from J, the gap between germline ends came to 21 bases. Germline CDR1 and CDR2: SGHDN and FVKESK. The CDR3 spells CASSQALRIFPPQTQYF. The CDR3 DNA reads TGTGCCAGCAGCCAAGCCCTCCGGATCTTCCCCCCCCAGACCCAGTACTTC.

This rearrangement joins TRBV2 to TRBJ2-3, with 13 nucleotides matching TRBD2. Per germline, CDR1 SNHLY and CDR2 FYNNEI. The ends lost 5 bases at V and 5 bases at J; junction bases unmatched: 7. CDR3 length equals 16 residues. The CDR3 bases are TGTGCCAGCAGTTTACTAGCGGGAGGGCCTGGAGATACGCAGTATTTT. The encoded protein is CASSLLAGGPGDTQYF. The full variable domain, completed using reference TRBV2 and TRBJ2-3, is EPEVTQTPSHQVTQMGQEVILRCVPISNHLYFYWYRQILGQKVEFLVSFYNNEISEKSEIFDDQFSVERPDGSNFTLKIRSTKLEDSAMYFCASSLLAGGPGDTQYFGPGTRLTVL.

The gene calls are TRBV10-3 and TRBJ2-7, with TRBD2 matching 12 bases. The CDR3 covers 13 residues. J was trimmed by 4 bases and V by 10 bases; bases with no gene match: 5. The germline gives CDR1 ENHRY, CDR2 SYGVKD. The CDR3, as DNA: TGTGCCACGTTACTAGCGGGGGGATACGAGCAGTACTTC. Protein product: CATLLAGGYEQYF.

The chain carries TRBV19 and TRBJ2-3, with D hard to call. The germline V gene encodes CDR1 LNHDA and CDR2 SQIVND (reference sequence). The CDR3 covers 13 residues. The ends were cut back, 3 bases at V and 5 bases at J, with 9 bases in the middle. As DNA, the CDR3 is TGTGCCAGTAGTATCCAAGGTTTAGATACGCAGTATTTT. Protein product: CASSIQGLDTQYF.

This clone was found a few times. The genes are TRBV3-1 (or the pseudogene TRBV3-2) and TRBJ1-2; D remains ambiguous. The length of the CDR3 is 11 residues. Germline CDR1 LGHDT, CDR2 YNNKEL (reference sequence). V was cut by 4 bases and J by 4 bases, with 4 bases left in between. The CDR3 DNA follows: TGTGCCAGCAGCCTCGGCTATGGCTACACCTTC. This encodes CASSLGYGYTF.

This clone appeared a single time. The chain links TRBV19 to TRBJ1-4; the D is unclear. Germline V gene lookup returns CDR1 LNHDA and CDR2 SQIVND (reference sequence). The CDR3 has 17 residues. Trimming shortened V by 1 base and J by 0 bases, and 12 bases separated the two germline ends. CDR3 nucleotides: TGTGCCAGTAGTATAGCGTCCGGTATTGCAACTAATGAAAAACTGTTTTTT. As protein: CASSIASGIATNEKLFF.